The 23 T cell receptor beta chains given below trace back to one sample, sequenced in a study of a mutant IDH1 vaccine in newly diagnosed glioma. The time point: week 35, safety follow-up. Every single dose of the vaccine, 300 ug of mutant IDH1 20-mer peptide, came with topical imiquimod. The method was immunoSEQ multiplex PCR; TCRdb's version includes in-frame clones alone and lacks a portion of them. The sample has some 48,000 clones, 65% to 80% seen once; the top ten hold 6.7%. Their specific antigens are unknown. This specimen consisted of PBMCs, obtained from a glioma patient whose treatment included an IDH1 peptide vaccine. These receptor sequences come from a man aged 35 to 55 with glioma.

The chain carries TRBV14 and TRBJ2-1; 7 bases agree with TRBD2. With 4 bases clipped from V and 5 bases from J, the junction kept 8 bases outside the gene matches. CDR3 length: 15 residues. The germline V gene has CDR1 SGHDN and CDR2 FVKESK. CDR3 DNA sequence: TGTGCCAGCAGCCTTCCTGGGACTACCCACAATGAGCAGTTCTTC. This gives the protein CASSLPGTTHNEQFF.

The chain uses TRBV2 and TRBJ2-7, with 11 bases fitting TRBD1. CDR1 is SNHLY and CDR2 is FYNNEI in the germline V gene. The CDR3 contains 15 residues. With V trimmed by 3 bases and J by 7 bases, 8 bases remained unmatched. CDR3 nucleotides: TGTGCCAGCAGTGATTACGGGACAGGGGGGATGGAGCAGTACTTC. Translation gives CASSDYGTGGMEQYF.

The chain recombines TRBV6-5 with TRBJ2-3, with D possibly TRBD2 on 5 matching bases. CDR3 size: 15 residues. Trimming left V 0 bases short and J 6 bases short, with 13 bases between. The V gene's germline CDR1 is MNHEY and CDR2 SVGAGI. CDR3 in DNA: TGTGCCAGCAGTTACTCGTGGGAGCGGAGGGATACGCAGTATTTT. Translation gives CASSYSWERRDTQYF.

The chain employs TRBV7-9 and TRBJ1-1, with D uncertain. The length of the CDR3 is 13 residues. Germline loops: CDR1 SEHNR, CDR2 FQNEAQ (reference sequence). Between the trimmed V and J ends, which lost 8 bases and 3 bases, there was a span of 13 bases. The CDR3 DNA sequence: TGTGCCAGCGGAATCCTTGGGGACACTGAAGCTTTCTTT. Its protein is CASGILGDTEAFF.

The CDR3 DNA is TGTGCCAGCAGTCCCGGTGTAGCGGGGGGTATCAATGAGCAGTTCTTC. It is translated as CASSPGVAGGINEQFF. The V gene is TRBV2, the J gene TRBJ2-1, with 10 bases fitting TRBD2. Germline V gives CDR1 SNHLY, CDR2 FYNNEI. V was clipped by 5 bases and J by 6 bases; unmatched bases: 10. The CDR3 is 16 amino acids.

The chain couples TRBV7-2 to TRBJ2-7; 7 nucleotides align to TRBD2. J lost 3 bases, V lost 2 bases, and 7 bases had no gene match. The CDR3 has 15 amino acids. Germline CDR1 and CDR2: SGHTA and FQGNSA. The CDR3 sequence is CASSLLPGGSYEQYF. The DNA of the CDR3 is TGTGCCAGCAGCTTACTGCCGGGAGGAAGCTACGAGCAGTACTTC.

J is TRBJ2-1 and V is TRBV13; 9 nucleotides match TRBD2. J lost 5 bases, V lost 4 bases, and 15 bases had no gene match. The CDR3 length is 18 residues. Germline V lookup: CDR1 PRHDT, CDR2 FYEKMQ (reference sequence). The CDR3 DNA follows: TGTGCCAGCAGCTCAACCCCGGGACTAGCCGTGCCCCACAATGAGCAGTTCTTC. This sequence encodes CASSSTPGLAVPHNEQFF.

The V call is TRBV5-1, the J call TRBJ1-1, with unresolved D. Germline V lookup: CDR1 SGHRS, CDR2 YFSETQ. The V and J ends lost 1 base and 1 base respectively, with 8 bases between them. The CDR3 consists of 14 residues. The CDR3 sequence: CASSLIAGNTEAFF. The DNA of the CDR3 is TGCGCCAGCAGCTTGATAGCGGGGAACACTGAAGCTTTCTTT.

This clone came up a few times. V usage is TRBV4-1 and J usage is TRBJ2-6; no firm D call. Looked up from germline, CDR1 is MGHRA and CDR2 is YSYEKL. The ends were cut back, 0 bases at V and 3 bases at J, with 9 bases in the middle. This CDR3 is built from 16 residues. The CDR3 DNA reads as TGCGCCAGCAGCCAAGATGCGGCCGTTGGGGCCAACGTCCTGACTTTC. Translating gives CASSQDAAVGANVLTF.

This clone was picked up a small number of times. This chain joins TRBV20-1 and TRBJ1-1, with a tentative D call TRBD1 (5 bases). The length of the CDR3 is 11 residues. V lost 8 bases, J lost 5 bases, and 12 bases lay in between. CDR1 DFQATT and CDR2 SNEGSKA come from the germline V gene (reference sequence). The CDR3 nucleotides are TGCAGTCCCCCCCAGGGTACTGAAGCTTTCTTT. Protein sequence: CSPPQGTEAFF.

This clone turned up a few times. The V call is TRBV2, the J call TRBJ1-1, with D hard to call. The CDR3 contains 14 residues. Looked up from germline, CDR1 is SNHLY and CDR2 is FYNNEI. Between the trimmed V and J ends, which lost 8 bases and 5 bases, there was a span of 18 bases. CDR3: CASRATQDGTEAFF. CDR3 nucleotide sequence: TGTGCCAGCCGCGCCACGCAAGACGGGACTGAAGCTTTCTTT. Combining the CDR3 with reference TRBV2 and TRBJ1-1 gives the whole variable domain EPEVTQTPSHQVTQMGQEVILRCVPISNHLYFYWYRQILGQKVEFLVSFYNNEISEKSEIFDDQFSVERPDGSNFTLKIRSTKLEDSAMYFCASRATQDGTEAFFGQGTRLTVV.

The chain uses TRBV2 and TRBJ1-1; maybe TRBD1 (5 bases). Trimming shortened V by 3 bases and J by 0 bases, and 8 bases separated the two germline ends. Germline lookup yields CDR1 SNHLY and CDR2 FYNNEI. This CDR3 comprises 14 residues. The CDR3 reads CASSDRVMNTEAFF. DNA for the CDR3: TGTGCCAGCAGTGACAGGGTCATGAACACTGAAGCTTTCTTT.

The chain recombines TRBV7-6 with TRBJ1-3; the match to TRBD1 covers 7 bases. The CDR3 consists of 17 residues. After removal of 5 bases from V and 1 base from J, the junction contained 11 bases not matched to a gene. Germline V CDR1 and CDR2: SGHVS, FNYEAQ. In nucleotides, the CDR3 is TGTGCCAGCAGCCCTAGTTCCCCACAGGGGTCTGGAAACACCATATATTTT. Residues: CASSPSSPQGSGNTIYF.

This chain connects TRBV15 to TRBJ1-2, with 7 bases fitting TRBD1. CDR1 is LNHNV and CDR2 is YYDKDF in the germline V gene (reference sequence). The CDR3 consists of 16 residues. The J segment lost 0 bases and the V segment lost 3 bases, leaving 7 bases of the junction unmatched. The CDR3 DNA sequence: TGTGCCACCAGCAGGAACCGGGACAGCCCTAACTATGGCTACACCTTC. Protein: CATSRNRDSPNYGYTF.

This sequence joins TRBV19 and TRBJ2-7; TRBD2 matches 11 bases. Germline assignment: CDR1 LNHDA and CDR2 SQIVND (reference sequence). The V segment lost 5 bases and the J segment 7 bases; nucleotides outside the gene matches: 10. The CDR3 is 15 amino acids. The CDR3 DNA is TGTGCCAGTAGTGCGGTAGCGGGGGGGACTGTGGAGCAGTACTTC. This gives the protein CASSAVAGGTVEQYF.

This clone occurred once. The CDR3 loop is CASSQDQTGGGGYTF. The CDR3 region has the DNA TGCGCCAGCAGCCAAGACCAGACAGGGGGCGGAGGCTACACCTTC. J is TRBJ1-2 and V is TRBV4-1; the match to TRBD1 covers 10 bases. V was clipped by 0 bases and J by 8 bases; unmatched bases: 6. The CDR3 contains 15 residues. CDR1 MGHRA and CDR2 YSYEKL come from the germline V gene.

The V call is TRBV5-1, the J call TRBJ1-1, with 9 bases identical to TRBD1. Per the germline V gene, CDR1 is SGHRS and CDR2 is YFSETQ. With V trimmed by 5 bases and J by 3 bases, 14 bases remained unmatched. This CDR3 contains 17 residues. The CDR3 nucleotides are TGCGCCAGCAGGTACACAGGGGGCGCAGATGGTGACACTGAAGCTTTCTTT. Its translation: CASRYTGGADGDTEAFF. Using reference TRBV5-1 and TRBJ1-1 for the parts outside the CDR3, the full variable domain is KAGVTQTPRYLIKTRGQQVTLSCSPISGHRSVSWYQQTPGQGLQFLFEYFSETQRNKGNFPGRFSGRQFSNSRSEMNVSTLELGDSALYLCASRYTGGADGDTEAFFGQGTRLTVV.

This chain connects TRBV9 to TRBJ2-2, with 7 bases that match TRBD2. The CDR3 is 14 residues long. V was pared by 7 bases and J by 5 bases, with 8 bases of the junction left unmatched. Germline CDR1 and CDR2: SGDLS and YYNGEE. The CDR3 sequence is CASGGGRLTGELFF. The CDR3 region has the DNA TGTGCCAGCGGGGGAGGGCGACTTACCGGGGAGCTGTTTTTT.

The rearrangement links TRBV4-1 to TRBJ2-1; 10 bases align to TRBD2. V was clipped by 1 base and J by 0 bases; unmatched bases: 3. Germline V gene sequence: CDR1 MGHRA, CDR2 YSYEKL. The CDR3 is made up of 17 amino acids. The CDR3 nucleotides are TGCGCCAGCAGCCAAGTTATAGCGGGGGGCTCCTACAATGAGCAGTTCTTC. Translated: CASSQVIAGGSYNEQFF.

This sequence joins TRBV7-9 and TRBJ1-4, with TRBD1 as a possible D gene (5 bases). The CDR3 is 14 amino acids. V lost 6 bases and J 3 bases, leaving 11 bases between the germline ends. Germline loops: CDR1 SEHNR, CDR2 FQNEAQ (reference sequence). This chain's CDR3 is CASRAGISNEKLFF. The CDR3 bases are TGTGCCAGCAGGGCAGGGATCTCTAATGAAAAACTGTTTTTT. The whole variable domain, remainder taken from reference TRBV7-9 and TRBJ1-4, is DTGVSQNPRHKITKRGQNVTFRCDPISEHNRLYWYRQTLGQGPEFLTYFQNEAQLEKSRLLSDRFSAERPKGSFSTLEIQRTEQGDSAMYLCASRAGISNEKLFFGSGTQLSVL.

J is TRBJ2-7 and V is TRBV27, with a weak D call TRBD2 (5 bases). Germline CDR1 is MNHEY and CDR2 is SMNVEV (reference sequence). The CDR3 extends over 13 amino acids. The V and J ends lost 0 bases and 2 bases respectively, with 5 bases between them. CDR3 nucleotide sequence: TGTGCCAGCAGTTTATCCGGGGCCTACGAGCAGTACTTC. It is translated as CASSLSGAYEQYF.

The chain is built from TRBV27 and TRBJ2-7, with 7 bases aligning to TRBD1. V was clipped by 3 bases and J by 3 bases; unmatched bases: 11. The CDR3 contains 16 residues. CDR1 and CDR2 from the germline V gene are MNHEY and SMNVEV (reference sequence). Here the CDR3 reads CASSLKREGAHYEQYF. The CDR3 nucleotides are TGTGCCAGCAGTTTGAAAAGAGAGGGGGCTCACTACGAGCAGTACTTC.

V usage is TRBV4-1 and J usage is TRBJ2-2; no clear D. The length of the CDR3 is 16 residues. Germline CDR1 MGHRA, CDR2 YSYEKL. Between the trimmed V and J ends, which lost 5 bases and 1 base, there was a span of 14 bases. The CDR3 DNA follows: TGCGCCAGCAGCACGTTCCCCAAAGGGAACACCGGGGAGCTGTTTTTT. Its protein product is CASSTFPKGNTGELFF.